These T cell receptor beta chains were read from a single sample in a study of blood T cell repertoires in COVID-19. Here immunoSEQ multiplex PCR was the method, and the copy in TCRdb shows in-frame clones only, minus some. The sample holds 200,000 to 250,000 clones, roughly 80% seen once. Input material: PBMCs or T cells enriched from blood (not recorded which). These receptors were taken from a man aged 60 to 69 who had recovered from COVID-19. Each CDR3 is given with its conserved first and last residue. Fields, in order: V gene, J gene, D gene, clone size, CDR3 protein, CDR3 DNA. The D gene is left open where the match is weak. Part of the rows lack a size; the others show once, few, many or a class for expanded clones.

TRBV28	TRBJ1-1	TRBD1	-	CASSTPTGVNTEAFF	TGTGCCAGCAGTACACCGACAGGGGTGAACACTGAAGCTTTCTTT
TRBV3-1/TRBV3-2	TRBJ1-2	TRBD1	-	CASRPGQGAGGYTF	TGTGCCAGCAGGCCTGGACAGGGGGCGGGAGGCTACACCTTC
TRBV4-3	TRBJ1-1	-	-	CASRYSQGVNTEAFF	TGCGCCAGCAGATACTCACAGGGAGTGAACACTGAAGCTTTCTTT
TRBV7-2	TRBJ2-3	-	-	CASSPRTGTDTQYF	TGTGCCAGCAGCCCGCGGACAGGCACAGATACGCAGTATTTT
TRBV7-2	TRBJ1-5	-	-	CASSLRGNSNQPQHF	TGTGCCAGCAGCTTGAGAGGAAATAGCAATCAGCCCCAGCATTTT
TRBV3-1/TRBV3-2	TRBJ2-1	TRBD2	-	CASSRGTSELNEQFF	TGTGCCAGCAGCCGTGGGACTAGCGAACTTAATGAGCAGTTCTTC
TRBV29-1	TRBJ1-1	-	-	CSVALIVDSEAFF	TGCAGCGTTGCCCTCATCGTAGACAGTGAAGCTTTCTTT
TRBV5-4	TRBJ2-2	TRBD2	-	CASSLGGGGANTGELFF	TGTGCCAGCAGCTTGGGAGGTGGGGGGGCGAACACCGGGGAGCTGTTTTTT
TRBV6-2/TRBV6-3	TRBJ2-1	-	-	CASSYSIGGNEQFF	TGTGCCAGCAGTTACTCGATAGGGGGCAATGAGCAGTTCTTC
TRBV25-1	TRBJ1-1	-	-	CASSELRGSGTEAFF	TGTGCCAGCAGTGAACTCCGAGGCTCCGGCACTGAAGCTTTCTTT
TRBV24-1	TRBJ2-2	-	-	CATTGTLNTGELFF	TGTGCCACCACCGGGACATTGAACACCGGGGAGCTGTTTTTT
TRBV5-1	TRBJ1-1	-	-	CASSISGTGNTEAFF	TGCGCCAGCAGCATTTCCGGGACTGGGAACACTGAAGCTTTCTTT
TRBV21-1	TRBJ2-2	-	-	CASSKAGTGSTGELFF	TGTGCCAGCAGCAAAGCGGGGACAGGGTCCACCGGGGAGCTGTTTTTT
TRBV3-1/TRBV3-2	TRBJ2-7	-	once	CASSPASSYHIPYEQYF	TGTGCCAGCAGCCCCGCTAGCTCCTACCATATCCCCTACGAGCAGTACTTC
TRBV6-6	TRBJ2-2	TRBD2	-	CASSFQRGGSTGELFF	TGTGCCAGCAGTTTTCAGCGGGGGGGGTCCACCGGGGAGCTGTTTTTT